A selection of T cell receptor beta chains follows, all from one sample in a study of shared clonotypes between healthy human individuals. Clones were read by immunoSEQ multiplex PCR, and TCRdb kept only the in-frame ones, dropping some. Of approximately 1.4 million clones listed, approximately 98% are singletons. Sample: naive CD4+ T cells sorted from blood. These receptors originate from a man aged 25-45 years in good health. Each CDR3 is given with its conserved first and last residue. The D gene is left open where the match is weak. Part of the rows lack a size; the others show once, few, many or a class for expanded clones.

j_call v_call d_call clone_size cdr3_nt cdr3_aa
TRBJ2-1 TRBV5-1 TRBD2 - TGCGCCAGCAGCAGGGGAGCGGGAGGAGGGTCCTACAATGAGCAGTTCTTC CASSRGAGGGSYNEQFF
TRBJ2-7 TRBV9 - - TGTGCCAGCAGCGTACGAGACGGTGCAGCTTCCCTGTACTTC CASSVRDGAASLYF
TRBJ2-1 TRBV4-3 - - TGCGCCAGCAGCCGACGTGGAGGGACCAACTACAATGAGCAGTTCTTC CASSRRGGTNYNEQFF
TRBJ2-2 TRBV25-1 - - TGTGCCAGCAGCCTCGAGGGAGGTAGGGCCGGGGAGCTGTTTTTT CASSLEGGRAGELFF
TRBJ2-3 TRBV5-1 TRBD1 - TGCGCCAGCAGCTTGGCGGGACAGGGGGTAGATACGCAGTATTTT CASSLAGQGVDTQYF
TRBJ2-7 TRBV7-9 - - TGTGCCAGCAGCTCCCGGGACATCAACTACGAGCAGTACTTC CASSSRDINYEQYF
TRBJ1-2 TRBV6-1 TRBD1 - TGTGCCAGCAGACGTTCTGGGACAGCAGACTATGGCTACACCTTC CASRRSGTADYGYTF
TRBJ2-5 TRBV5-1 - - TGCGCCAGCAGCTTGGTTTCGGGGGTCCAAGAGACCCAGTACTTC CASSLVSGVQETQYF
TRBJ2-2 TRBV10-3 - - TGTGCCATCACCAGACAGCCCCCCGGGGAGCTGTTTTTT CAITRQPPGELFF
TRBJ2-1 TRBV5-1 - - TGCGCCAGCAGCCCCTCGGCTGGGGGATCCTACAATGAGCAGTTCTTC CASSPSAGGSYNEQFF
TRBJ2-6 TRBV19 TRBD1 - TGTGCCAGTAGAGCACTGGGACAGGGGACTGGGGCCAACGTCCTGACTTTC CASRALGQGTGANVLTF
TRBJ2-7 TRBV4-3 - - TGCGCCAGCAGCCGCTCCTTGCGTGGGGGAGCCTACGAGCAGTACTTC CASSRSLRGGAYEQYF
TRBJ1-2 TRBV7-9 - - TGTGCCAGCAGCGTAGGGACGGGAAATACTAACTATGGCTACACCTTC CASSVGTGNTNYGYTF
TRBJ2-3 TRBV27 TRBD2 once TGTGCCAGCAGTTTCCTAACCCCCCTAGCGGGACTTACAGATACGCAGTATTTT CASSFLTPLAGLTDTQYF
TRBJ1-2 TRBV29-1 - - TGCAGCGTTGATCGGGACATCCTTAGTAATGGCTACACCTTC CSVDRDILSNGYTF
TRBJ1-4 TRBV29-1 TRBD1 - TGCAGCGTTTTGGGACAGGGAAACGAAAAACTGTTTTTT CSVLGQGNEKLFF
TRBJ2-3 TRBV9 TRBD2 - TGTGCCAGCAGCGTAATGGGGGGGAGCGGAGATACGCAGTATTTT CASSVMGGSGDTQYF
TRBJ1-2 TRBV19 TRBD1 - TGTGCCAGTAGTATCCTACAGGGGTTTGGCTATGGCTACACCTTC CASSILQGFGYGYTF
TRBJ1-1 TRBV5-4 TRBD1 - TGTGCCAGCAGCTTCGGACAGGGGACTGAAGCTTTCTTT CASSFGQGTEAFF
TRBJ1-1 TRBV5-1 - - TGCGCCAGCAGCTTGTTTGCCCAGGCCACTGAAGCTTTCTTT CASSLFAQATEAFF
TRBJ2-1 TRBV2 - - TGTGCCAGCAGCCCCCCCTCGTTAGGTAGCAGGAATGAGCAGTTCTTC CASSPPSLGSRNEQFF
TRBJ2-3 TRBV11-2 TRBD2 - TGTGCCAGCAGCTATAGCGGGAGACCAGATACGCAGTATTTT CASSYSGRPDTQYF
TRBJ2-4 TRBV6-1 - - TGTGCCAGCAGTGAAGGCAAAAACATTCAGTACTTC CASSEGKNIQYF
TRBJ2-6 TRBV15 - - TGTGCCACCGCCGGGCAGGGGGGGTCTGGGGCCAACGTCCTGACTTTC CATAGQGGSGANVLTF
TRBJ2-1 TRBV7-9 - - TGTGCCAGCAGCTTAGCCGGAATCAACCTCAATGAGCAGTTCTTC CASSLAGINLNEQFF
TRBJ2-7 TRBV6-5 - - TGTGCCAGCAGTCCAGACTTTGACAGAACCTACGAGCAGTACTTC CASSPDFDRTYEQYF
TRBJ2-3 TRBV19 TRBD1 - TGTGCCAGTACAGGCCCCAGACAGGGAATAGATACGCAGTATTTT CASTGPRQGIDTQYF
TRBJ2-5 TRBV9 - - TGTGCCAGCAGCGTAGGCAGGCGAGGCCAAGAGACCCAGTACTTC CASSVGRRGQETQYF
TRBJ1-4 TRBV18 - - TGTGCCAGCTCACCACGGTCGACAGGCCTTTTTGGAAAACTGTTTTTT CASSPRSTGLFGKLFF
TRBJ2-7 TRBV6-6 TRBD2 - TGTGCCAGCAGCCCGACTAGCGGGAGACTTACCGAGCAGTACTTC CASSPTSGRLTEQYF
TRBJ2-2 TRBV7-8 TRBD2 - TGTGCCAGCAGCTTAGCGCGACTAGCGGGAGGGATCGGCACCGGGGAGCTGTTTTTT CASSLARLAGGIGTGELFF
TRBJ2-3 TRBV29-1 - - TGCAGCGTACAAAGGGGGGAGACAGATACGCAGTATTTT CSVQRGETDTQYF
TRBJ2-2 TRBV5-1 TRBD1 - TGCGCCAGCAGCTTGGAAGCCGGGACAGGGGGCACCGGGGAGCTGTTTTTT CASSLEAGTGGTGELFF
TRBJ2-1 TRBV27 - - TGTGCCAGCAGTTCTTGGTACAATGAGCAGTTCTTC CASSSWYNEQFF
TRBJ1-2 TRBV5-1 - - TGCGCCAGCAGCCAGGCGGGCCTTTCGGGCTACACCTTC CASSQAGLSGYTF
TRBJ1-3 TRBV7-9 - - TGTGCCAGCAGCTTAGCAGCCATTGGGGCTGGAAACACCATATATTTT CASSLAAIGAGNTIYF
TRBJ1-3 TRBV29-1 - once TGCAGCGCTCACGGGGCTCTAGGAAACACCATATATTTT CSAHGALGNTIYF
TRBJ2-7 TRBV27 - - TGTGCCAGCAGTCCGGTCTCCGTGGAGGGCAGCTACGAGCAGTACTTC CASSPVSVEGSYEQYF
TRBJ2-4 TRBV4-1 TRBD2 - TGCGCCAGCAGCCAAGATCCCCCGGGACTAGCGGGAGACAAAAACATTCAGTACTTC CASSQDPPGLAGDKNIQYF
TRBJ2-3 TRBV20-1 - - TGCAGTGTTGGTTTCGGAGATACGCAGTATTTT CSVGFGDTQYF
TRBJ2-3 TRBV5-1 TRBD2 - TGCGCCAGCAGGACTAGCGGAAGCACAGATACGCAGTATTTT CASRTSGSTDTQYF
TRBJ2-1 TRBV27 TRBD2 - TGTGCCAGCAGTTTGAGGCTAGCGGGAGGGTACAATGAGCAGTTCTTC CASSLRLAGGYNEQFF
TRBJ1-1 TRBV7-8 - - TGTGCCAGCAGCTATATCACTGAAGCTTTCTTT CASSYITEAFF
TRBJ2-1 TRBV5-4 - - TGTGCCAGCAGCTTAGACCCCCCTGCCAATGAGCAGTTCTTC CASSLDPPANEQFF
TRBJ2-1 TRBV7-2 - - TGTGCCAACATAGGACTCCAACAAGGCAATGAGCAGTTCTTC CANIGLQQGNEQFF
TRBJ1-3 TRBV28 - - TGTGCCAGCAGCGAATTAAGGGCTGGAAACACCATATATTTT CASSELRAGNTIYF
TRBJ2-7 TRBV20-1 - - TGCAGTGCTATACAGGGTTACGAGCAGTACTTC CSAIQGYEQYF
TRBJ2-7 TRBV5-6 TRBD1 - TGTGCCAGCAGATTGGTGGGGACAGGGACCTACGAGCAGTACTTC CASRLVGTGTYEQYF
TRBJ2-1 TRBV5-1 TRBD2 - TGCGCCAGCAGCTTGGGACTAGCGGAGGGTAATGAGCAGTTCTTC CASSLGLAEGNEQFF
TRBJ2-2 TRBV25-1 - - TGTGCCAGCAGTGAAAGAAACACCGGGGAGCTGTTTTTT CASSERNTGELFF
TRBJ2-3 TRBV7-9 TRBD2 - TGTGCCAGCAGCCATTCTAGCGGGAGTGCAGATACGCAGTATTTT CASSHSSGSADTQYF